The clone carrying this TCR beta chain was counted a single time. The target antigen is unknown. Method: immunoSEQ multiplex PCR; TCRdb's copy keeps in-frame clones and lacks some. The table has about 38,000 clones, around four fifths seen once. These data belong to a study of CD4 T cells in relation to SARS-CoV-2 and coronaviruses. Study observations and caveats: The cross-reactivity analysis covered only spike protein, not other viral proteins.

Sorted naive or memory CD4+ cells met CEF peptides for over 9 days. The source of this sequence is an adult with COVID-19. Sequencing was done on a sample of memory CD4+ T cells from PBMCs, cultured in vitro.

Here the CDR3 reads CASSPGAGMAYEQYF. The CDR3 DNA follows: TGTGCCAGTAGCCCAGGGGCAGGGATGGCCTACGAGCAGTACTTC. The chain carries TRBV19 and TRBJ2-7, with D possibly TRBD1 on 6 matching bases. Deletions cut 6 bases from V and 2 bases from J, with 17 bases between. CDR1 is LNHDA, CDR2 SQIVND, per germline (reference sequence). The CDR3 has 15 amino acids.